This record covers a single T cell receptor beta chain. Its target is not known. Unique molecular identifiers were incorporated during preparation of the TCRbeta library. TCRdb independently ran MiXCR on the PCR reads; one entry per CDR3 protein. The data show 670,000 or so distinct CDR3 sequences, around 13% seen once. This specimen belongs to a study of T-cell reconstitution after alpha-beta-depleted transplantation in children. Study observations and caveats: Counts and diversity of T cells one year after transplant came mostly from newly produced T cells. Surviving thymic progenitors and recipient T cells were the source of high TCRbeta diversity at day 60 in some patients. There were reportedly several hundred expanded graft clones from which alpha-beta T cells came about two months after transplant.

This CDR3 is built from 15 residues. Germline values: CDR1 SGHRS, CDR2 YFSETQ. The V and J ends lost 7 bases and 4 bases, in that order; junction bases with no gene match: 10. The rearrangement joins TRBV5-1 to TRBJ2-2; 7 bases line up with TRBD1. This receptor was obtained from a girl aged 2 to 9 with congenital amegakaryocytic thrombocytopenia, due to receive a stem cell transplant. The source material was PBMCs, sampled before TCRalphabeta/CD19-depleted stem cell transplant. CDR3: CASGLTGSGTGELFF. The DNA of the CDR3 is TGCGCCAGCGGACTGACAGGGTCAGGCACCGGGGAGCTGTTTTTT.